This is a list of T cell receptor beta chains from one sample in a study of identical twins. MiXCR was run by TCRdb on the 5' RACE reads, yielding one entry per CDR3 protein. The table has approximately 210,000 distinct CDR3 sequences, more than 15% seen once; the top ten hold 40% to 45%. These data were likewise used in another study, on T cells expressing NK-cell markers.

What was sequenced was CD8+ T cells sorted from blood. Every receptor here comes from a woman aged 18-35 years in good health. CDR3s include the opening cysteine and the closing phenylalanine or tryptophan. Each record gives: CDR3 protein, CDR3 DNA, clone size, D gene, J gene, V gene. D genes are given only for firm matches. The size of a clone is reported for some rows only, either as once, few or many, or as a class for expanded clones.

cdr3_aa: CSGVDQNYNEQFF; cdr3_nt: TGCAGTGGAGTGGACCAGAATTACAATGAGCAGTTCTTC; clone_size: -; d_call: -; j_call: TRBJ2-1; v_call: TRBV20-1
cdr3_aa: CASSFKRGLTGELFF; cdr3_nt: TGTGCCAGCAGCTTCAAACGGGGCCTCACCGGGGAGCTGTTTTTT; clone_size: -; d_call: -; j_call: TRBJ2-2; v_call: TRBV7-9
cdr3_aa: CSARGLRRGHLTSFF; cdr3_nt: TGCAGTGCTAGAGGATTGAGGCGTGGCCACCTGACCTCTTTCTTT; clone_size: -; d_call: -; j_call: TRBJ1-1; v_call: TRBV20-1
cdr3_aa: CASWPRPARGYTF; cdr3_nt: TGTGCCAGTTGGCCCAGGCCGGCCCGTGGCTACACCTTC; clone_size: -; d_call: -; j_call: TRBJ1-2; v_call: TRBV2
cdr3_aa: CASSFRTVDNEQFF; cdr3_nt: TGTGCCAGCAGCTTTCGGACAGTCGACAATGAGCAGTTCTTC; clone_size: few; d_call: -; j_call: TRBJ2-1; v_call: TRBV7-6
cdr3_aa: CASSTRRGKPYEQYF; cdr3_nt: TGTGCCAGCAGTACCCGGAGAGGGAAGCCCTACGAGCAGTACTTC; clone_size: -; d_call: -; j_call: TRBJ2-7; v_call: TRBV6-2/TRBV6-3
cdr3_aa: CASSETGELNEQYF; cdr3_nt: TGTGCCAGCAGTGAGACAGGGGAGTTGAACGAGCAGTACTTC; clone_size: few; d_call: TRBD1; j_call: TRBJ2-7; v_call: TRBV6-1
cdr3_aa: CASSLAGSSYNEQFF; cdr3_nt: TGTGCCAGCAGCTTAGCTGGGAGCTCCTACAATGAGCAGTTCTTC; clone_size: many; d_call: -; j_call: TRBJ2-1; v_call: TRBV7-8
cdr3_aa: CASGFAGREQYF; cdr3_nt: TGTGCTAGTGGTTTCGCGGGTCGCGAGCAGTACTTC; clone_size: few; d_call: -; j_call: TRBJ2-7; v_call: TRBV12-5
cdr3_aa: CASSHWSGTELFF; cdr3_nt: TGTGCCAGCAGCCATTGGAGCGGGACTGAGCTGTTTTTT; clone_size: -; d_call: -; j_call: TRBJ1-4; v_call: TRBV14
cdr3_aa: CASSSTWAGGPRSYNEQFF; cdr3_nt: TGTGCCAGCAGCTCTACATGGGCGGGGGGGCCTCGCTCCTACAATGAGCAGTTCTTC; clone_size: -; d_call: TRBD2; j_call: TRBJ2-1; v_call: TRBV7-6
cdr3_aa: CASSDLVAYEQYF; cdr3_nt: TGTGCCAGCAGTGATTTGGTAGCCTACGAGCAGTACTTC; clone_size: -; d_call: -; j_call: TRBJ2-7; v_call: TRBV2
cdr3_aa: CSVGIHNEQFF; cdr3_nt: TGCAGCGTTGGTATCCACAATGAGCAGTTCTTC; clone_size: few; d_call: -; j_call: TRBJ2-1; v_call: TRBV29-1
cdr3_aa: CSASHTGELFF; cdr3_nt: TGCAGTGCTTCCCACACCGGGGAGCTGTTTTTT; clone_size: -; d_call: -; j_call: TRBJ2-2; v_call: TRBV20-1
cdr3_aa: CASSRFLGAGNNEQFF; cdr3_nt: TGTGCCAGCAGCCGGTTTTTAGGAGCGGGAAACAATGAGCAGTTCTTC; clone_size: few; d_call: TRBD2; j_call: TRBJ2-1; v_call: TRBV7-2
cdr3_aa: CATSHATASYEQYF; cdr3_nt: TGTGCCACCAGTCACGCGACAGCGTCTTACGAGCAGTACTTC; clone_size: -; d_call: -; j_call: TRBJ2-7; v_call: TRBV15
cdr3_aa: CASSLGLALDEQFF; cdr3_nt: TGTGCCAGCAGCTTAGGACTAGCGCTGGATGAGCAGTTCTTC; clone_size: -; d_call: TRBD2; j_call: TRBJ2-1; v_call: TRBV7-6
cdr3_aa: CASSLNALSYEQYF; cdr3_nt: TGTGCCAGCAGCTTAAATGCCCTCTCCTACGAGCAGTACTTC; clone_size: -; d_call: -; j_call: TRBJ2-7; v_call: TRBV7-9
cdr3_aa: CASSASGGAVDTQYF; cdr3_nt: TGTGCCAGCAGCGCTAGCGGGGGGGCGGTAGATACGCAGTATTTT; clone_size: -; d_call: TRBD2; j_call: TRBJ2-3; v_call: TRBV7-3
cdr3_aa: CASSQGASGTIAYNEQFF; cdr3_nt: TGCGCCAGCAGCCAAGGGGCTAGCGGGACCATCGCCTACAATGAGCAGTTCTTC; clone_size: -; d_call: TRBD2; j_call: TRBJ2-1; v_call: TRBV4-3
cdr3_aa: CASSSSGGVEQYF; cdr3_nt: TGTGCCAGCAGCTCGAGTGGGGGGGTCGAGCAGTACTTC; clone_size: few; d_call: TRBD2; j_call: TRBJ2-7; v_call: TRBV9
cdr3_aa: CASSLRGPNYGYTF; cdr3_nt: TGCGCCAGCAGCTTGCGGGGTCCAAACTATGGCTACACCTTC; clone_size: few; d_call: -; j_call: TRBJ1-2; v_call: TRBV5-1
cdr3_aa: CASSRNSGRTPYEQYF; cdr3_nt: TGCGCCAGCAGCCGCAATAGCGGGAGGACGCCCTACGAGCAGTACTTC; clone_size: many; d_call: TRBD2; j_call: TRBJ2-7; v_call: TRBV4-3
cdr3_aa: CASSLTTEMFF; cdr3_nt: TGTGCCAGCAGCTTAACAACAGAGATGTTCTTC; clone_size: few; d_call: -; j_call: TRBJ2-1; v_call: TRBV7-3
cdr3_aa: CAWSAGLSSYNEQFF; cdr3_nt: TGTGCCTGGAGTGCAGGCTTGAGCTCCTACAATGAGCAGTTCTTC; clone_size: few; d_call: -; j_call: TRBJ2-1; v_call: TRBV30
cdr3_aa: CASSLKGHTIYEQYF; cdr3_nt: TGTGCCAGCAGTTTAAAGGGACACACGATCTACGAGCAGTACTTC; clone_size: -; d_call: -; j_call: TRBJ2-7; v_call: TRBV27
cdr3_aa: CASGLGSGSSYEQYF; cdr3_nt: TGTGCTAGTGGTTTGGGATCGGGGAGCTCCTACGAGCAGTACTTC; clone_size: -; d_call: -; j_call: TRBJ2-7; v_call: TRBV12-5
cdr3_aa: CSAGTGYTF; cdr3_nt: TGCAGTGCGGGAACCGGCTACACCTTC; clone_size: -; d_call: -; j_call: TRBJ1-2; v_call: TRBV20-1
cdr3_aa: CASSFNGAGEQFF; cdr3_nt: TGTGCCAGCAGTTTCAATGGGGCCGGTGAGCAGTTCTTC; clone_size: few; d_call: -; j_call: TRBJ2-1; v_call: TRBV12-3/TRBV12-4
cdr3_aa: CAWSATQTSSYEQYF; cdr3_nt: TGTGCCTGGAGTGCCACCCAAACTAGCTCCTACGAGCAGTACTTC; clone_size: many; d_call: -; j_call: TRBJ2-7; v_call: TRBV30
cdr3_aa: CATLQVRNQPQHF; cdr3_nt: TGCGCCACACTACAGGTCCGCAATCAGCCCCAGCATTTT; clone_size: -; d_call: -; j_call: TRBJ1-5; v_call: TRBV10-2
cdr3_aa: CASSSKERGYYNEQFF; cdr3_nt: TGTGCCAGCAGTTCAAAGGAACGGGGGTACTACAATGAGCAGTTCTTC; clone_size: few; d_call: -; j_call: TRBJ2-1; v_call: TRBV6-2/TRBV6-3
cdr3_aa: CASTGLAGGYEQYF; cdr3_nt: TGTGCCAGCACCGGACTAGCGGGGGGTTACGAGCAGTACTTC; clone_size: once; d_call: TRBD2; j_call: TRBJ2-7; v_call: TRBV11-2
cdr3_aa: CASSSRSRAARGQPQHF; cdr3_nt: TGTGCCAGCAGCTCCCGAAGCCGGGCAGCGAGGGGTCAGCCCCAGCATTTT; clone_size: many; d_call: -; j_call: TRBJ1-5; v_call: TRBV5-6
cdr3_aa: CASSLGRGVREQYF; cdr3_nt: TGTGCCAGCAGCTTAGGGCGGGGGGTCCGCGAGCAGTACTTC; clone_size: few; d_call: TRBD2; j_call: TRBJ2-7; v_call: TRBV7-2
cdr3_aa: CATMTGQGILETQYF; cdr3_nt: TGCGCCACCATGACAGGACAGGGAATTTTAGAGACCCAGTACTTC; clone_size: few; d_call: TRBD1; j_call: TRBJ2-5; v_call: TRBV5-1
cdr3_aa: CASSDPLSGASTDTQYF; cdr3_nt: TGTGCCAGCAGCGACCCACTTTCGGGGGCTAGCACAGATACGCAGTATTTT; clone_size: few; d_call: -; j_call: TRBJ2-3; v_call: TRBV9